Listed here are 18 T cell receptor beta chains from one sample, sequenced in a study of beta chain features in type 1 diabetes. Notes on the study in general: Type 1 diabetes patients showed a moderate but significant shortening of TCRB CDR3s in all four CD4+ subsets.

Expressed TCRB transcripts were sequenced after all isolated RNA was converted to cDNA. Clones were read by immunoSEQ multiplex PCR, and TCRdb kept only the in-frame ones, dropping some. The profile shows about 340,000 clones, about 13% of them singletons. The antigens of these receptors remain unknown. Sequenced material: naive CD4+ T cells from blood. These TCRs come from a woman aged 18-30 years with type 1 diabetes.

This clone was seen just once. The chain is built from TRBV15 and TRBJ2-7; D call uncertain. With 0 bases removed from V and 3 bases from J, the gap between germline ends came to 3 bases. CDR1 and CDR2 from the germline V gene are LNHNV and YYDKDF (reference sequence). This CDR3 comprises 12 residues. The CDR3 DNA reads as TGTGCCACCAGCAGAGACCACTACGAGCAGTACTTC. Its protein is CATSRDHYEQYF. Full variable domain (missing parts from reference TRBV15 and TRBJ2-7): DAMVIQNPRYQVTQFGKPVTLSCSQTLNHNVMYWYQQKSSQAPKLLFHYYDKDFNNEADTPDNFQSRRPNTSFCFLDIRSPGLGDTAMYLCATSRDHYEQYFGPGTRLTVT.

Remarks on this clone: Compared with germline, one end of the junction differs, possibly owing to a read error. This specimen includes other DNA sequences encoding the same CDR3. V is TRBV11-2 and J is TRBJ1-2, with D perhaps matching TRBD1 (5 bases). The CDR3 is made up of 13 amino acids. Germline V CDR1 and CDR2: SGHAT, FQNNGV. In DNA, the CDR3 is TGTGCCAGCAGCCTAGACAGTAACTATGGCTACACCTTC. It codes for CASSLDSNYGYTF.

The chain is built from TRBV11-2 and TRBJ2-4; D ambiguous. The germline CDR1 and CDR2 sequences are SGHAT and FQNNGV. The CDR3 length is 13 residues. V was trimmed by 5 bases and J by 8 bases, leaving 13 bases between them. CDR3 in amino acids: CASSLVVLDIQYF. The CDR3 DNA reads TGTGCCAGCAGCCTGGTGGTACTGGACATTCAGTACTTC.

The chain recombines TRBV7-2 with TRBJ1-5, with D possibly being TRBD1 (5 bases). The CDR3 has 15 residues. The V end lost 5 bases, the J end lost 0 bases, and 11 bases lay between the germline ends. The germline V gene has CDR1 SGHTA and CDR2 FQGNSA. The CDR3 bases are TGTGCCAGCAGCGCGACAGCCAATAGCAATCAGCCCCAGCATTTT. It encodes CASSATANSNQPQHF.

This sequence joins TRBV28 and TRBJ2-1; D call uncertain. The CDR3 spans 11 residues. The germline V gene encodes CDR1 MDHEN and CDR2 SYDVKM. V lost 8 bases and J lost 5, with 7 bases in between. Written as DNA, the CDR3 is TGTGCCAGCCGACTCAACAATGAGCAGTTCTTC. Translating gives CASRLNNEQFF.

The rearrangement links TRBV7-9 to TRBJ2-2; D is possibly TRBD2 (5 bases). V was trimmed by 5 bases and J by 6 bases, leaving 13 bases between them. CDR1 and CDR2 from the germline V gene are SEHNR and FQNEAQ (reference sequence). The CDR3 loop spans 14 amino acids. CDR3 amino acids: CASSPTGNSGELFF. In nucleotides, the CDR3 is TGTGCCAGCAGCCCCACGGGAAATTCCGGGGAGCTGTTTTTT.

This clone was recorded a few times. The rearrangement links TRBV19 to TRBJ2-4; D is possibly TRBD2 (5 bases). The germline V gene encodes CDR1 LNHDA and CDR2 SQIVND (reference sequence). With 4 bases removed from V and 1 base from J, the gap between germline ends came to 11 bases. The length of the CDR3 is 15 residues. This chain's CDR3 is CASSKAGEAKNIQYF. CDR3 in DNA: TGTGCCAGTAGTAAGGCGGGTGAGGCCAAAAACATTCAGTACTTC.

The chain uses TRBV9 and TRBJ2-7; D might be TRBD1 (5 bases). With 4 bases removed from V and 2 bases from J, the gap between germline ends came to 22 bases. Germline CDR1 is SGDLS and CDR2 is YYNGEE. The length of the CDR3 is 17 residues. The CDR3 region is CASSPRATSPVPYEQYF. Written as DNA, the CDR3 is TGTGCCAGCAGCCCCAGGGCTACCAGTCCCGTTCCCTACGAGCAGTACTTC.

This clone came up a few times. CDR3 bases: TGTGCCAGCAGTTACCGGGCTGGGGCGAGGATAGATACGCAGTATTTT. Its translation is CASSYRAGARIDTQYF. The chain joins TRBV6-5 to TRBJ2-3, with D maybe TRBD1 (5 bases). The germline V gene encodes CDR1 MNHEY and CDR2 SVGAGI. Trimming stripped 2 bases from V and 5 bases from J, with 17 bases between. The CDR3 has 16 amino acids.

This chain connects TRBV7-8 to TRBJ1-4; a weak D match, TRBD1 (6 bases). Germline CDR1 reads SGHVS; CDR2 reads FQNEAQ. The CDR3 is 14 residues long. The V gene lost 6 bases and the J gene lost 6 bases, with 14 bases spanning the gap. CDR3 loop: CASRYRAGDEKLFF. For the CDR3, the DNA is TGTGCCAGCAGATACAGGGCGGGGGATGAAAAACTGTTTTTT.

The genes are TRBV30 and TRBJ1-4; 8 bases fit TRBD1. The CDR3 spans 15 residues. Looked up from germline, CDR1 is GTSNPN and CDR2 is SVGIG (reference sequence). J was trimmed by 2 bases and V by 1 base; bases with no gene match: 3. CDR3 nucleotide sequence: TGTGCCTGGAGTGGGACAGGGACGACTAATGAAAAACTGTTTTTT. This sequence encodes CAWSGTGTTNEKLFF.

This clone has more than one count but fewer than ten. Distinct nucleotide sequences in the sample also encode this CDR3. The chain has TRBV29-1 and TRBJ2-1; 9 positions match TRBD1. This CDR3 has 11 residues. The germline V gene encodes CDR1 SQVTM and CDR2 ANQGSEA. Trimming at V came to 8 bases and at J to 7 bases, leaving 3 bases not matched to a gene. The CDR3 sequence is CSSDRGNEQFF. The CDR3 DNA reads TGCAGCTCGGACAGGGGTAATGAGCAGTTCTTC.

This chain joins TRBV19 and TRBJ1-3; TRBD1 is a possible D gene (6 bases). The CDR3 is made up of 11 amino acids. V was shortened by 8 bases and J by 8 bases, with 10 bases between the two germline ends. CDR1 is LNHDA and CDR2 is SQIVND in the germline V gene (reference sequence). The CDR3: CASGGRHTIYF. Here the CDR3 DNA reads TGTGCCAGTGGGGGCCGGCACACCATATATTTT.

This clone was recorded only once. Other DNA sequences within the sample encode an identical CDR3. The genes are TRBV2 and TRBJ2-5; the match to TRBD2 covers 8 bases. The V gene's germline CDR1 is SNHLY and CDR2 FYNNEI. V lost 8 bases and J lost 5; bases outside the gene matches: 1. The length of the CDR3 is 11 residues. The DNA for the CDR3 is TGTGCCAGCCGGGGGGGGGAGACCCAGTACTTC. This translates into CASRGGETQYF.

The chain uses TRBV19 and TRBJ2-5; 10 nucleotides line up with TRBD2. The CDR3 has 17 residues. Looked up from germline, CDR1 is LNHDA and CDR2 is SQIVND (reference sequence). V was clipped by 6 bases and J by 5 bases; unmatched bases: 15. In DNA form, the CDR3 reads TGTGCCAGTAGCTCACAACGGGGACTAGCGAGATGGGAGACCCAGTACTTC. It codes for CASSSQRGLARWETQYF.

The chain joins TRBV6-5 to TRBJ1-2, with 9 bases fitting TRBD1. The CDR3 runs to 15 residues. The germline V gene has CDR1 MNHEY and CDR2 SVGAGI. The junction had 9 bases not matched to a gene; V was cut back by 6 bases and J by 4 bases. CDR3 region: CASREYTGGGYGYTF. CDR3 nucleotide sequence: TGTGCCAGCAGAGAATATACAGGGGGCGGCTATGGCTACACCTTC.

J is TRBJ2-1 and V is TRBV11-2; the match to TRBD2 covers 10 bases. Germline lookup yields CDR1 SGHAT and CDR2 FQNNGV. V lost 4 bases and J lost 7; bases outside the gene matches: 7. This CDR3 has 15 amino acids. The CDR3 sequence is CASSSLAGAWNEQFF. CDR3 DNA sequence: TGTGCCAGCAGCTCCCTAGCGGGAGCTTGGAATGAGCAGTTCTTC.

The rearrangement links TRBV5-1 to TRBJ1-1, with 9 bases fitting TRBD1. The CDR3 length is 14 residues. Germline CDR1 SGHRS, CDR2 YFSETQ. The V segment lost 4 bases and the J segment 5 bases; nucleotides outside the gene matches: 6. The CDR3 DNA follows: TGCGCCAGCAGCGCACAGGGGGCGCAAACTGAAGCTTTCTTT. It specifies CASSAQGAQTEAFF.